The rows below give T cell receptor beta chains drawn from one sample of a study of siplizumab effects on memory and regulatory T cells. The data were produced by immunoSEQ multiplex PCR, yet TCRdb's version contains in-frame clones alone and is incomplete. The data hold 100,000 to 120,000 clones, with more than 85% observed a single time. Input material: CD4+ T cells sorted from blood. Every receptor here comes from a human donor in good health. Each CDR3 is given with its conserved first and last residue. Some rows have no size entry. The others give once, few or many, or a class for an expanded clone.

size: -; V: TRBV2; CDR3: CASSDVGGGEKLFF
size: -; V: TRBV4-1; CDR3: CASSQDGTAPREQYF
size: -; V: TRBV2; CDR3: CASTSGWGGELFF
size: -; V: TRBV5-1; CDR3: CASSLSGGGSGNTIYF
size: -; V: TRBV7-2; CDR3: CASSWGLAVAEQFF
size: -; V: TRBV5-6; CDR3: CASSLQTGGINEQFF
size: once; V: TRBV30; CDR3: CAWTSGSFYEQFF
size: -; V: TRBV27; CDR3: CASRRGNNSPLHF
size: -; V: TRBV7-2; CDR3: CASSLVRDTEAFF
size: -; V: TRBV6-5; CDR3: CASSYGAREAFF
size: -; V: TRBV5-1; CDR3: CASSFGQGGTGELFF
size: -; V: TRBV6-6; CDR3: CASSYAHRAYEQYF
size: -; V: TRBV5-4; CDR3: CASSPTGTSGIGETQYF
size: -; V: TRBV5-1; CDR3: CASSTDGRYEQYF
size: -; V: TRBV18; CDR3: CASSLDNGGNYGYTF
size: -; V: TRBV6-1; CDR3: CATRLDTARPQHF
size: -; V: TRBV4-1; CDR3: CASSQLQGFTGELFF
size: -; V: TRBV4-2; CDR3: CASSQEALNYEQYF
size: -; V: TRBV4-1; CDR3: CASSPVPGRNTGELFF
size: -; V: TRBV19; CDR3: CASSIEVPLTVGELFF
size: once; V: TRBV6-6; CDR3: CASSYSKGGNEQYF
size: -; V: TRBV6-1; CDR3: CASSEGIQDNQPQHF
size: -; V: TRBV5-1; CDR3: CASSLAGPHTEAFF
size: -; V: TRBV5-1; CDR3: CASSLEGTGELFF
size: -; V: TRBV12-5; CDR3: CASGFWGSRSGELFF
size: once; V: TRBV27; CDR3: CASRGLRNTAAFF
size: -; V: TRBV30; CDR3: CAWSVKALGELFF
size: -; V: TRBV4-2; CDR3: CASSQETSGTHTGELFF
size: -; V: TRBV9; CDR3: CASSVDLSGGVNTEAFF
size: -; V: TRBV7-2; CDR3: CASSLLAGGWDTQYF
size: -; V: TRBV7-8; CDR3: CASSGGGLTGSYNEQFF
size: -; V: TRBV15; CDR3: CATSRVRNTEAFF
size: -; V: TRBV27; CDR3: CASSRQGARDTGELFF
size: -; V: TRBV27; CDR3: CASSLWADHSNQPQHF
size: once; V: TRBV12-5; CDR3: CASGLGDIRSEKLFF
size: -; V: TRBV11-3; CDR3: CASSLEGTGELFF